This T cell receptor beta chain originates from a study of T cells in Graves' hyperthyroidism and ophthalmopathy. Study summary: Staff took peripheral blood when the initial diagnosis was made, before any treatment began.

Findings and caveats of the study: The model forecast ophthalmopathy, anticipating it by a median approximately 7 months before onset.

The sample holds a few counts of this clonotype. Its specificity is unknown. Trimming shortened V by 2 bases and J by 4 bases, and 24 bases separated the two germline ends. The CDR3 runs 19 residues. Germline loops: CDR1 SGHTA, CDR2 FQGNSA. RNA transcripts provided the source from which TCR beta CDR3 regions were amplified. Researchers ran a first-round RT-PCR on the TCR CDR3 using the HTBI primer set. MiXCR, applied by TCRdb to the multiplex PCR reads, yields one record per CDR3 protein. The table shows 250,000 to 350,000 distinct CDR3 sequences, with over 15% occurring only once. This TCR derives from a woman aged 55-70 years with Graves' ophthalmopathy. Sequenced: blood. This chain joins TRBV7-2 and TRBJ2-1; D might be TRBD2 (5 bases). Here the CDR3 reads CASSLIGSTRREGYNEQFF. The CDR3 DNA reads TGTGCCAGCAGCTTAATAGGATCGACCAGGCGAGAGGGTTACAATGAGCAGTTCTTC.